This TCR beta chain is from a study of T cells in Graves' hyperthyroidism and ophthalmopathy (dated by TCRdb to about 2019). Regarding the research as a whole: Peripheral blood was sampled at the time of initial diagnosis, prior to any treatment. The paper reports TCR Vbeta CDR3 sequencing of roughly 140 peripheral blood samples: some 44 ophthalmopathy, roughly 80 hyperthyroidism and around 17 progressor patients. Once sampling was done, hyperthyroidism patients were given methimazole at a starting dose of 30 mg daily, whereas ophthalmopathy patients were given high-dose intravenous methylprednisolone. Prospective prediction of ophthalmopathy was tested in an independent validation cohort of fewer than 20 hyperthyroidism patients and 15 to 17 patients who later progressed to ophthalmopathy. For training and testing, the roughly 100 patients in the discovery cohort were randomly divided in a 7:3 ratio. In several Graves' hyperthyroidism patients, the study also compared T-cell repertoires from thyroid tissue with T-cell repertoires from blood. TCR V-J signatures able to tell the groups apart were searched for in a discovery cohort of approximately 95 patients, of whom around 42 had Graves' ophthalmopathy and around 56 had stable Graves' hyperthyroidism. General findings and caveats noted by the study authors: No statistical method was used to fix the sample size in advance, and group allocation was not hidden from the investigators. A 13 V-J signature model separated ophthalmopathy from stable hyperthyroidism, with approximately 87% sensitivity and approximately 81% specificity in cross-validation and 80%/75% in testing. Blood samples also contained most of the expanded thyroid clonotypes (frequency above 0.001), which suggests that blood repertoires may reflect thyroid immune responses. In validation, the model predicted progression to ophthalmopathy with over 60% sensitivity and roughly 75% specificity, a median of around 6.6 months before onset.

In its sample, this clonotype was seen many times. Its antigen has not been determined. Base quality data are lacking; no much larger clone is found one base away. Germline trimming: 10 bases from V, 7 bases from J; junction bases outside gene matches: 13. The germline V gene specifies MDHEN as CDR1 and SYDVKM as CDR2. The CDR3 goes from the cysteine to the phenylalanine over 15 residues. Of all the DNA, just the CDR3 is kept, 45 bases in frame from base 1. Moderately to severely active disease, a Clinical Activity Score of at least 3, a NOSPECS grade of at least 4, and a duration under 3 months were present in ophthalmopathy patients. Patients with uncontrolled infections, other autoimmune diseases, pregnancy or lactation were excluded. Diagnoses were based on clinical symptoms, serum thyroxine and TRAb, thyroid ultrasound and orbital computed tomography. PBMCs were isolated from about 9.1 ml of fresh peripheral blood by Ficoll-Paque density gradient centrifugation. Total RNA was extracted with Trizol reagent, and quality was checked on an Agilent 2100 Bioanalyzer.

TCR beta CDR3 regions were amplified from RNA transcripts. For the first round of RT-PCR on the TCR CDR3, the HTBI primer set was used together with the Qiagen OneStep RT-PCR kit. Libraries were constructed in a second round of multiplex PCR, after which size selection and purification were carried out. Sequencing of the libraries was done on an Illumina HiSeq2000 using paired-end 100 bp reads. Per the source publication's procedure: SOAPnuke was used to process the raw data, removing reads that contained adapters or uncalled bases, had a mean Phred below 15, or lacked an exact match to the constant primer or identifier. COPE v1.2.5 was used to merge the high-quality paired reads, and each unique nucleotide sequence was defined as a clonotype. MiTCR v1.1 was used to align clonotypes to the IMGT TRBV, TRBD and TRBJ reference segments. Only V-J combinations with frequency above 0.0001, covering approximately 99% of repertoires, were analysed. The TCS score was defined as the ratio of F50 (clonal expansion) to E x V (chaos), calculated using BLOSUM62-based TCRdist between CDR3 peptides within each V-J. Welch's t-statistics and random forest reduced just over 500 V-J features to roughly 13, which were used in a naive Bayes classifier (R e1071). TCRdb itself trimmed the public reads at Q25 with fastp, ran MiXCR and retained productive beta chains. Rows with one shared CDR3 protein collapse into an entry with the most common genes and DNA. TCRdb assigned the V and J calls; the authors' analysis was not used. The sample table contains hundreds of thousands of distinct CDR3 sequences; only one count was recorded for around 15% of them. The ten largest clones capture around 12% of the sample.

This TCR came from a woman between 50 and 59 years old with Graves' ophthalmopathy. The chain couples TRBV28 to TRBJ2-1; 10 bases in the junction line up with TRBD1. Sequencing was performed on blood. The nucleotide sequence is TGTGCCACAACTAGGGGGGACAGGGGTATTAATGAGCAGTTCTTC. Translated, it reads CATTRGDRGINEQFF.